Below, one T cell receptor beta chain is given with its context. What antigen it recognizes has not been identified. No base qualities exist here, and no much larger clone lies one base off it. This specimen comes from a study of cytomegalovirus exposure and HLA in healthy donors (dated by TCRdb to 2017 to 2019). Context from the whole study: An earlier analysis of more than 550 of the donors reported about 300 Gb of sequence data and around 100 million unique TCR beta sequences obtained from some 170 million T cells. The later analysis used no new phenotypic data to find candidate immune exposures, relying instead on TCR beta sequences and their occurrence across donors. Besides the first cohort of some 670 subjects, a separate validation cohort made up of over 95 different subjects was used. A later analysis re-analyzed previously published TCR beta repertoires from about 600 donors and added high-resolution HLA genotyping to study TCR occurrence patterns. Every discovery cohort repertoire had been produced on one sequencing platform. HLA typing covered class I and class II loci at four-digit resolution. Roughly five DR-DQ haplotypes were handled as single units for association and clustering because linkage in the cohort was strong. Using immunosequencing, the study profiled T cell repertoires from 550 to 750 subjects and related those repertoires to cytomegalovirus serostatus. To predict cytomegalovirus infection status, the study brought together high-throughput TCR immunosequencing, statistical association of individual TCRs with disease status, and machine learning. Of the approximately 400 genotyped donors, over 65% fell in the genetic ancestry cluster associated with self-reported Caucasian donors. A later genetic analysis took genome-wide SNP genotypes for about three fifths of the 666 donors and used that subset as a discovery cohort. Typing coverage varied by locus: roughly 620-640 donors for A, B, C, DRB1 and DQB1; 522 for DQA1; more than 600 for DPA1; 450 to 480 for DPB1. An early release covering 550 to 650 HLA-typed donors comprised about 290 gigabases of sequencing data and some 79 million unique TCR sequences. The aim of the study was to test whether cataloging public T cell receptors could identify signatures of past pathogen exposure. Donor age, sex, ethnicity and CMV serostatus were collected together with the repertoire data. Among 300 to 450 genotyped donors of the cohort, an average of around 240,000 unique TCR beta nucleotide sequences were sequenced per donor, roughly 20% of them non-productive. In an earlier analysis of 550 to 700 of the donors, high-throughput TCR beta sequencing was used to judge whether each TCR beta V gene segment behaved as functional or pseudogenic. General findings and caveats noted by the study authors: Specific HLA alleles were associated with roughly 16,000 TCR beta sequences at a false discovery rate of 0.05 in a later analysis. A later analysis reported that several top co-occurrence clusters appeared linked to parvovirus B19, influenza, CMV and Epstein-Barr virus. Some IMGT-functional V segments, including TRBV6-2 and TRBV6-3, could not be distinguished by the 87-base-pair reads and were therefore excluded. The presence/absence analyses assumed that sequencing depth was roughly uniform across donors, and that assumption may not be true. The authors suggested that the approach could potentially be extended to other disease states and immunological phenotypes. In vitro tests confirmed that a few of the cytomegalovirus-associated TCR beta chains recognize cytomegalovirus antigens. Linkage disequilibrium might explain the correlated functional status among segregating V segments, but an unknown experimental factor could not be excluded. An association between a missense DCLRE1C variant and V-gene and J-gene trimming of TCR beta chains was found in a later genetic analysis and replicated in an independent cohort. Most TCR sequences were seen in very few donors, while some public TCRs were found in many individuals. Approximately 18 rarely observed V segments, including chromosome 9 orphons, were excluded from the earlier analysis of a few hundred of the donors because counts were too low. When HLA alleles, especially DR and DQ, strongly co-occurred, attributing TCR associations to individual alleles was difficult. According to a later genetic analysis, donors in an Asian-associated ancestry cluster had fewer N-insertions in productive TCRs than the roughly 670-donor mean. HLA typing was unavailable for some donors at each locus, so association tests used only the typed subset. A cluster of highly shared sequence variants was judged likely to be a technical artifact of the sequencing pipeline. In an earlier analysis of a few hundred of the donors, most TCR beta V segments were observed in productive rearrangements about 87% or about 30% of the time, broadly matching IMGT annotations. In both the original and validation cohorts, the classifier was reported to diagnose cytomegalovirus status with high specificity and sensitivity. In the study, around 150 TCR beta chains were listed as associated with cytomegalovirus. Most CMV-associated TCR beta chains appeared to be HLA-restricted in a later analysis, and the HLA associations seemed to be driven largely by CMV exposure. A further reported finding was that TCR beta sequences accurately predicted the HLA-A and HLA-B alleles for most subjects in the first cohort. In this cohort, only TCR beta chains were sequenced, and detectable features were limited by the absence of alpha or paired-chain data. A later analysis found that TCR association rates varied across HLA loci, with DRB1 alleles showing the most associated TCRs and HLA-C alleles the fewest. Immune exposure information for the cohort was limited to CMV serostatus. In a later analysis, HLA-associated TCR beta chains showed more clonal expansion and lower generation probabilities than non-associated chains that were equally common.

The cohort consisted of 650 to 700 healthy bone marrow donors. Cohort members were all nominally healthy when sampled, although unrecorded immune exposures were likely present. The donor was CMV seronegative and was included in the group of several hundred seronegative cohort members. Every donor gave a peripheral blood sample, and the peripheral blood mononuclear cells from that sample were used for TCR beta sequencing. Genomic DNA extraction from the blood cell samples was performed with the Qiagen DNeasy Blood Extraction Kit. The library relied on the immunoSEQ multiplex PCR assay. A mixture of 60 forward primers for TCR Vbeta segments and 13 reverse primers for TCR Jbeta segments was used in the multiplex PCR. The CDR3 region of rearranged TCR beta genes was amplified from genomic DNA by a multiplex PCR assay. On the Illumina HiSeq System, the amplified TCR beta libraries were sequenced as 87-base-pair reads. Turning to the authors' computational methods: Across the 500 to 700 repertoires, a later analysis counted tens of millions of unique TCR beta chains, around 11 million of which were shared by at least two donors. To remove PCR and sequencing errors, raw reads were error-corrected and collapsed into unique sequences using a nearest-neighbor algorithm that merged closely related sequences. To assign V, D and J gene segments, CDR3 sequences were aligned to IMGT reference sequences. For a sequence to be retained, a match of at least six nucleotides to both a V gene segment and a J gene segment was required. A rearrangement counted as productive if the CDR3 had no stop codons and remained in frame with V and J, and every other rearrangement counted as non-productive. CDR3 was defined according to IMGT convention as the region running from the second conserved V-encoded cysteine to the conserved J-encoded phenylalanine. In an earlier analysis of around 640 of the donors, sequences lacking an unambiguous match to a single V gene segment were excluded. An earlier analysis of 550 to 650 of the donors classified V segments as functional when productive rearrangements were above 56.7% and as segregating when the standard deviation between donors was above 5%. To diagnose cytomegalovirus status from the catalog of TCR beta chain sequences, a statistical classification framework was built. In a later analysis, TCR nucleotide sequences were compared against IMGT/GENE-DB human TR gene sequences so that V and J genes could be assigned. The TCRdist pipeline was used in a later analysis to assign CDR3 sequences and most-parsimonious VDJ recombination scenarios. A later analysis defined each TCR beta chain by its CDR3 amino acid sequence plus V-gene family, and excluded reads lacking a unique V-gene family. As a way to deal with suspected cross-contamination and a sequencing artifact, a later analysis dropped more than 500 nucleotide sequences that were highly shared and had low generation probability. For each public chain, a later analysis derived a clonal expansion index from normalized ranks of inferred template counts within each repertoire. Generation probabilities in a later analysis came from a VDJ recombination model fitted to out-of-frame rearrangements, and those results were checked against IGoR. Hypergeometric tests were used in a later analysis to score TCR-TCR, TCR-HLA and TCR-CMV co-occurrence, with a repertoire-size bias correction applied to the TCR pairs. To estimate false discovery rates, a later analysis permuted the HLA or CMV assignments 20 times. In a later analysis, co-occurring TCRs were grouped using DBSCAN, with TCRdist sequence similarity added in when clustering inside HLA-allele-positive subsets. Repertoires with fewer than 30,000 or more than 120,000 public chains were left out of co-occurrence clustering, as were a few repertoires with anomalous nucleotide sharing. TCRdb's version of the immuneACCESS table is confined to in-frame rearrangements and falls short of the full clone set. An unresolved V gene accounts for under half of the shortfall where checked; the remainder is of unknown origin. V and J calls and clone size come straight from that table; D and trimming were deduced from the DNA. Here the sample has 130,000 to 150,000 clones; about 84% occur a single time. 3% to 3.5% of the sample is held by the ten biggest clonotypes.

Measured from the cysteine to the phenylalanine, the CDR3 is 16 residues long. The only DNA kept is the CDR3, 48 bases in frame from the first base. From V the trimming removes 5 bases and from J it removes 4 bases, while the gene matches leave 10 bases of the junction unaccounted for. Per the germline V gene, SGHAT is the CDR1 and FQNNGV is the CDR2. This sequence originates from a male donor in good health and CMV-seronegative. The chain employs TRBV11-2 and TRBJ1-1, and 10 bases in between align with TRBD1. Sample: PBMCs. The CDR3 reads CASSRQGAGLVTEAFF. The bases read TGTGCCAGCAGCCGACAGGGGGCAGGGTTGGTCACTGAAGCTTTCTTT.